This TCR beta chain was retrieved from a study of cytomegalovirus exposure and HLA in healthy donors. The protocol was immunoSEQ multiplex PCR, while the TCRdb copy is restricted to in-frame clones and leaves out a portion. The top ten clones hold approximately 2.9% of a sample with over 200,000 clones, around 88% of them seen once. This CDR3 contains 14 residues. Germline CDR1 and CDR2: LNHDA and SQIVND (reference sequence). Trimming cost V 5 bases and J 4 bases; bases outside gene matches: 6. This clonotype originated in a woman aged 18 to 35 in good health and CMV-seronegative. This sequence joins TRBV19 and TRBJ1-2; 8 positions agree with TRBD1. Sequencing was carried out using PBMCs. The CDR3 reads CASSADTGGYGYTF. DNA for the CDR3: TGTGCCAGTAGTGCAGACACAGGGGGCTATGGCTACACCTTC.